The 17 T cell receptor beta chains listed next were all sequenced from one sample in a study of blood T cell repertoires in COVID-19. Repertoires were generated with immunoSEQ multiplex PCR, while TCRdb's copy carries only in-frame clones and drops some. The repertoire has 150,000 to 200,000 clones, 80% to 90% of them found once; the top ten carry 9.5% to 12%. The sample consisted of peripheral blood. The receptors stem from a human donor with active or convalescent COVID-19. The donor label of this sample is uncertain.

The chain employs TRBV29-1 and TRBJ1-2; no firm D call. Germline CDR1 reads SQVTM; CDR2 reads ANQGSEA. V gave up 3 bases and J gave up 0 bases, with 8 bases separating them. The CDR3 runs 13 residues. The DNA of the CDR3 is TGCAGCGTTGATTCCTCCCCTAACTATGGCTACACCTTC. It encodes CSVDSSPNYGYTF.

CDR3: CASSQKTGDRAIYGYTF. In nucleotides, the CDR3 is TGCGCCAGCAGCCAAAAGACCGGGGACAGGGCCATCTATGGCTACACCTTC. The gene calls are TRBV4-3 and TRBJ1-2; 9 bases are a match to TRBD1. With V trimmed by 2 bases and J by 4 bases, 11 bases remained unmatched. Germline values: CDR1 LGHNA, CDR2 YSLEER. CDR3 length equals 17 residues.

This clone has only a few counts. The chain recombines TRBV5-6 with TRBJ2-7, with TRBD1 matching over 7 bases. The CDR3 contains 14 residues. The V gene end was trimmed by 5 bases and the J gene end by 4 bases; junction bases not matched to a gene: 9. In germline, CDR1 is SGHDT, CDR2 YYEEEE. Here the CDR3 reads CASRGGGAGYEQYF. The DNA of the CDR3 is TGTGCCAGCAGAGGGGGCGGTGCAGGGTACGAGCAGTACTTC.

The genes are TRBV19 and TRBJ1-2; D is uncertain. The CDR3 runs to 14 residues. Deletions cut 0 bases from V and 4 bases from J, with 9 bases between. Germline loops: CDR1 LNHDA, CDR2 SQIVND (reference sequence). CDR3 region: CASSIEAGLYGYTF. The CDR3 DNA is TGTGCCAGTAGTATAGAGGCAGGACTCTATGGCTACACCTTC. Variable domain in full (rest from reference TRBV19 and TRBJ1-2): DGGITQSPKYLFRKEGQNVTLSCEQNLNHDAMYWYRQDPGQGLRLIYYSQIVNDFQKGDIAEGYSVSREKKESFPLTVTSAQKNPTAFYLCASSIEAGLYGYTFGSGTRLTVV.

This chain uses TRBV27 with TRBJ2-1; D is possibly TRBD2 (5 bases). This CDR3 spans 16 amino acids. Germline CDR1 and CDR2: MNHEY and SMNVEV (reference sequence). The V end lost 0 bases, the J end lost 0 bases, and 9 bases lay between the germline ends. The CDR3 sequence: CASSLSLALSYNEQFF. The CDR3 DNA sequence: TGTGCCAGCAGTTTATCGTTAGCGCTCTCCTACAATGAGCAGTTCTTC.

V gene TRBV11-2 combines with J gene TRBJ2-1; weak D call: TRBD1 (5 bases). The length of the CDR3 is 15 residues. The V gene lost 0 bases and the J gene lost 4 bases, with 10 bases spanning the gap. Germline V gives CDR1 SGHAT, CDR2 FQNNGV. The CDR3 region has the DNA TGTGCCAGCAGCTTAGATCGGCAGGGATACAATGAGCAGTTCTTC. Protein sequence: CASSLDRQGYNEQFF.

The V call is TRBV11-3, the J call TRBJ2-7; D may be TRBD2 (5 bases). The CDR3 consists of 14 residues. Germline V lookup: CDR1 SGHNT, CDR2 YENEEA. The V gene lost 7 bases and the J gene lost 0 bases, with 13 bases spanning the gap. This CDR3 is CASKEAESSYEQYF. The DNA of the CDR3 is TGTGCCAGCAAGGAAGCGGAGAGCTCCTACGAGCAGTACTTC.

This chain connects TRBV9 to TRBJ1-6; TRBD1 matches at 9 bases. Losses at the gene ends were 4 bases for V and 8 bases for J; bases not matched to a gene: 10. CDR1 is SGDLS, CDR2 YYNGEE, per germline. CDR3 length: 16 amino acids. The CDR3 sequence: CASSPRQTGGDSPLHF. CDR3 nucleotides: TGTGCCAGCAGCCCGCGCCAGACAGGGGGAGATTCACCCCTCCACTTT.

This clone is a singleton in its sample. The chain combines TRBV11-3 with TRBJ2-1; 8 nucleotides agree with TRBD2. V lost 7 bases and J lost 5; bases outside the gene matches: 7. Per the germline V gene, CDR1 is SGHNT and CDR2 is YENEEA. The CDR3 extends over 14 amino acids. For the CDR3, the DNA is TGTGCCAGCAATAACGGGAGGGCCAACAATGAGCAGTTCTTC. The encoded protein is CASNNGRANNEQFF.

In this sample, this clone turned up a few times. The gene calls are TRBV7-9 and TRBJ1-1; D gene unclear. Trimming took off 2 bases at V and 4 bases at J, with 11 bases between the two ends. The CDR3 extends over 14 amino acids. The germline CDR1 and CDR2 sequences are SEHNR and FQNEAQ (reference sequence). CDR3 in DNA: TGTGCCAGCAGCTTATCTAACACGGGCACTGAAGCTTTCTTT. Amino acids: CASSLSNTGTEAFF. Looking up the rest from reference TRBV7-9 and TRBJ1-1 gives the full variable domain: DTGVSQNPRHKITKRGQNVTFRCDPISEHNRLYWYRQTLGQGPEFLTYFQNEAQLEKSRLLSDRFSAERPKGSFSTLEIQRTEQGDSAMYLCASSLSNTGTEAFFGQGTRLTVV.

The gene calls are TRBV10-3 and TRBJ2-3; D unclear. The CDR3 runs to 14 residues. Germline CDR1 ENHRY, CDR2 SYGVKD. The V end was cut by 2 bases, the J end by 3 bases, with 9 bases between. CDR3 residues: CAISELRWTDTQYF. The CDR3, as DNA: TGTGCCATCAGTGAGCTCAGGTGGACAGATACGCAGTATTTT.

This clone was counted only a few times. This rearrangement joins TRBV16 to TRBJ1-5, with TRBD1 matching over 7 bases. Per the germline V gene, CDR1 is KGHSY and CDR2 is FQNENV. The CDR3 sequence is 14 residues long. The J segment lost 3 bases and the V segment lost 4 bases, leaving 3 bases of the junction unmatched. This CDR3 is CASSPDRANQPQHF. The CDR3 DNA reads as TGTGCCAGCAGCCCAGACAGGGCCAATCAGCCCCAGCATTTT.

V usage is TRBV7-2 and J usage is TRBJ1-3, with D possibly being TRBD1 (6 bases). Trimming removed 0 bases from V and 6 bases from J, with 12 bases in between. The CDR3 consists of 15 residues. The germline gives CDR1 SGHTA, CDR2 FQGNSA. CDR3 sequence: CASSLAPGQVNTIYF. Here the CDR3 DNA reads TGTGCCAGCAGCTTAGCGCCGGGACAAGTAAACACCATATATTTT.

This chain connects TRBV5-1 to TRBJ2-7; TRBD1 agrees at 8 bases. This CDR3 is 17 amino acids long. Germline CDR1 SGHRS, CDR2 YFSETQ. V shed 4 bases, J shed 6 bases, and the junction held 18 bases outside the gene matches. CDR3 residues: CASSPNTVGQGGSEQYF. CDR3 DNA: TGCGCCAGCAGCCCGAATACGGTCGGACAGGGTGGATCCGAGCAGTACTTC.

The rearrangement links TRBV15 to TRBJ1-1, with TRBD1 identical over 8 bases. CDR3 length: 16 amino acids. Germline V gene sequence: CDR1 LNHNV, CDR2 YYDKDF (reference sequence). The junction had 11 bases not matched to a gene; V was cut back by 0 bases and J by 8 bases. In nucleotides, the CDR3 is TGTGCCACCAGCAGAGAGATTCGGCAGGGGGCTCCCGAAGCTTTCTTT. Translating it yields CATSREIRQGAPEAFF.

The chain carries TRBV15 and TRBJ2-1; 14 nucleotides align to TRBD2. Germline V gene data show CDR1 as LNHNV and CDR2 as YYDKDF (reference sequence). The length of the CDR3 is 20 residues. The V segment lost 4 bases and the J segment 6 bases; nucleotides outside the gene matches: 17. CDR3 sequence reads: CATSIDRGPTSGRARNEQFF. In DNA form, the CDR3 reads TGTGCCACCAGCATAGACAGGGGGCCGACTAGCGGGAGGGCCCGCAATGAGCAGTTCTTC.

This clone was seen only a few times. V and J are TRBV7-9 and TRBJ2-7, with TRBD2 matching over 7 bases. V was pared by 5 bases and J by 2 bases, with 6 bases of the junction left unmatched. The CDR3 is 14 amino acids. Germline V CDR1 and CDR2: SEHNR, FQNEAQ (reference sequence). As DNA, the CDR3 is TGTGCCAGCAGCAACCAAGGACTAGCCTACGAGCAGTACTTC. Protein product: CASSNQGLAYEQYF.